The 22 T cell receptor beta chains below were found in one sample sequenced in a study of T cells in Graves' hyperthyroidism and ophthalmopathy. The TCR beta CDR3 regions underwent amplification using RNA transcripts as the source. The HTBI set primed first-round TCR CDR3 RT-PCR. TCRdb reprocessed the multiplex PCR reads with MiXCR, giving one entry per CDR3 protein. The sample holds 400,000 to 500,000 distinct CDR3 sequences, about 15% seen once. Sequenced input: blood. The receptor source for this set is a woman aged 18-30 years with Graves' hyperthyroidism.

A few counts support this clonotype. The J gene is TRBJ2-7, the V gene TRBV3-1; D may be TRBD1 (5 bases). Looked up from germline, CDR1 is LGHDT and CDR2 is YNNKEL (reference sequence). The germline V and J ends were trimmed by 0 bases and 5 bases, with 8 bases remaining between them. The CDR3 has 13 residues. As DNA, the CDR3 is TGTGCCAGCAGCCAAGACAGGGAAGACGAGCAGTACGTC. This encodes CASSQDREDEQYV.

This clonotype was counted many times. The V gene is TRBV7-6, the J gene TRBJ2-3; no clear D. The germline V gene has CDR1 SGHVS and CDR2 FNYEAQ. CDR3 length: 15 amino acids. The V end lost 2 bases, the J end lost 1 base, and 10 bases lay between the germline ends. Here the CDR3 DNA reads TGTGCCAGCAGCTTAATGAGTATTCGCACAGATACGCAGTATTTT. Translated, it gives CASSLMSIRTDTQYF.

The table lists this clonotype with many counts. The chain uses TRBV2 and TRBJ2-5; the D gene is possibly TRBD1 (6 bases). With 7 bases removed from V and 7 bases from J, the gap between germline ends came to 16 bases. CDR3 length: 13 residues. The V gene's germline CDR1 is SNHLY and CDR2 FYNNEI. CDR3 protein: CASNPQGWGTQYF. The CDR3 DNA sequence: TGTGCCAGCAACCCACAGGGATGGGGGACCCAGTACTTC.

This clonotype was picked up many times. The chain has TRBV10-3 and TRBJ2-5, with D possibly being TRBD2 (5 bases). The V gene lost 6 bases and the J gene lost 0 bases, with 5 bases spanning the gap. Germline V gene lookup returns CDR1 ENHRY and CDR2 SYGVKD. The CDR3 consists of 12 residues. The CDR3, as DNA: TGTGCCATCAGCGGGGACCAAGAGACCCAGTACTTC. This gives the protein CAISGDQETQYF.

In DNA, the CDR3 is TGTGCCTGGGGACCAGGGGGCTCTGGAAACACCATATATTTT. This encodes CAWGPGGSGNTIYF. The chain uses TRBV30 and TRBJ1-3; 7 bases align to TRBD1. This CDR3 region has 14 residues. Germline V gene lookup returns CDR1 GTSNPN and CDR2 SVGIG (reference sequence). Losses at the gene ends were 5 bases for V and 0 bases for J; bases not matched to a gene: 4. The whole variable domain, remainder taken from reference TRBV30 and TRBJ1-3, is SQTIHQWPATLVQPVGSPLSLECTVEGTSNPNLYWYRQAAGRGLQLLFYSVGIGQISSEVPQNLSASRPQDRQFILSSKKLLLSDSGFYLCAWGPGGSGNTIYFGEGSWLTVV.

This clonotype was seen ten or more times. This chain joins TRBV12-3 or TRBV12-4 and TRBJ1-2; 8 bases are a match to TRBD1. The CDR3 sequence is 16 residues long. The V and J ends lost 5 bases and 2 bases, in that order; junction bases with no gene match: 10. CDR3 loop: CASSRGQGTVNYGYTF. The CDR3 nucleotides are TGTGCCAGCAGTCGCGGACAGGGTACTGTCAACTATGGCTACACCTTC.

This clonotype appeared many times. The rearrangement uses TRBV20-1 and TRBJ2-5; 8 nucleotides line up with TRBD2. From germline, CDR1 is DFQATT and CDR2 SNEGSKA (reference sequence). The CDR3 runs 15 residues. Germline trimming cut 0 bases from V and 5 bases from J; bases unmatched to any gene: 8. CDR3 amino acids: CSARDAREGRETQYF. The CDR3 coding sequence is TGCAGTGCTAGAGATGCCCGGGAGGGCCGGGAGACCCAGTACTTC.

This clonotype has at least ten counts. The chain has TRBV10-3 and TRBJ1-2, with no clear D. CDR3 length: 11 amino acids. Between the trimmed V and J ends, which lost 7 bases and 8 bases, there was a span of 11 bases. Germline V gene sequence: CDR1 ENHRY, CDR2 SYGVKD. The CDR3 here is CAINSGGGYTF. In DNA form, the CDR3 reads TGTGCCATCAATTCCGGAGGGGGCTACACCTTC.

Many counts were recorded for this clonotype. V usage is TRBV30 and J usage is TRBJ1-5; 12 bases map to TRBD1. V shed 5 bases, J shed 6 bases, and the junction held 5 bases outside the gene matches. From germline, CDR1 is GTSNPN and CDR2 SVGIG (reference sequence). The CDR3 is 14 amino acids. CDR3 region: CAWGTGGLGQPQHF. CDR3 nucleotide sequence: TGTGCCTGGGGGACAGGGGGCTTGGGTCAGCCCCAGCATTTT.

This clonotype has only a few counts. The rearrangement joins TRBV9 to TRBJ2-1; TRBD2 matches at 10 bases. The CDR3 loop spans 16 amino acids. Per the germline V gene, CDR1 is SGDLS and CDR2 is YYNGEE. V shed 0 bases and J 6 bases; nucleotides not matched to a gene: 6. This CDR3 reads CASSVEREGRGNEQFF. DNA of the CDR3: TGTGCCAGCAGCGTAGAGCGGGAGGGCCGCGGCAATGAGCAGTTCTTC.

The genes are TRBV5-4 and TRBJ2-5, with 10 bases aligning to TRBD2. CDR1 and CDR2 from the germline V gene are SGHNT and YYREEE (reference sequence). With V trimmed by 4 bases and J by 1 base, 4 bases remained unmatched. This CDR3 has 15 residues. The CDR3 here is CASSQLAGSQETQYF. The CDR3 region has the DNA TGTGCCAGCAGCCAACTAGCGGGGTCCCAAGAGACCCAGTACTTC.

This clonotype turned up a few times. This chain uses TRBV20-1 with TRBJ1-1; D is possibly TRBD1 (5 bases). Deletions cut 5 bases from V and 4 bases from J, with 17 bases between. Germline CDR1 reads DFQATT; CDR2 reads SNEGSKA (reference sequence). CDR3 length: 14 amino acids. The CDR3 loop reads CSAPSKGRGTEAFF. The CDR3 DNA follows: TGCAGTGCTCCGAGCAAGGGGCGAGGCACTGAAGCTTTCTTT.

The sample holds many counts of this clonotype. The V gene is TRBV12-3 or TRBV12-4, the J gene TRBJ2-1; 10 positions agree with TRBD2. The CDR3 contains 14 residues. The V and J ends lost 7 bases and 5 bases, in that order; junction bases with no gene match: 5. CDR3 in amino acids: CASTLAGAHNEQFF. The CDR3 DNA is TGTGCCAGCACCCTAGCGGGAGCCCACAATGAGCAGTTCTTC.

The CDR3 reads CASSLNQRPWDEQFF. In DNA, the CDR3 is TGTGCCAGCAGCTTAAACCAGCGGCCGTGGGATGAGCAGTTCTTC. The chain combines TRBV7-3 with TRBJ2-1; D may be TRBD2 (5 bases). This CDR3 region has 15 residues. The germline CDR1 and CDR2 sequences are SGHTA and FQGTGA. The V gene lost 1 base and the J gene lost 8 bases, with 15 bases spanning the gap. The variable domain in full, with the rest retrieved from reference TRBV7-3 and TRBJ2-1, is GAGVSQTPSNKVTEKGKYVELRCDPISGHTALYWYRQSLGQGPEFLIYFQGTGAADDSGLPNDRFFAVRPEGSVSTLKIQRTERGDSAVYLCASSLNQRPWDEQFFGPGTRLTVL.

This clonotype was picked up a small number of times. The rearrangement joins TRBV12-3 or TRBV12-4 to TRBJ1-2; TRBD1 agrees at 7 bases. The trim removed 7 bases at V and 4 bases at J, leaving 6 bases unmatched. The CDR3 is made up of 13 amino acids. The CDR3 is CASTPDRSYGYTF. For the CDR3, the DNA is TGTGCCAGCACCCCGGACAGGAGCTATGGCTACACCTTC.

This clonotype was picked up many times. The chain joins TRBV2 to TRBJ1-3, with D tentatively TRBD1 (6 bases). The CDR3 covers 16 residues. Germline V gene data show CDR1 as SNHLY and CDR2 as FYNNEI. Trimming pared 3 bases from V and 0 bases from J, leaving 12 bases between. CDR3 residues: CASSDGRGGSGNTIYF. The CDR3 bases are TGTGCCAGCAGTGACGGCAGGGGAGGCTCTGGAAACACCATATATTTT.

This clonotype was recorded at least ten times. V usage is TRBV18 and J usage is TRBJ1-5; D is perhaps TRBD1 (5 bases). The V end was cut by 1 base, the J end by 1 base, with 11 bases between. The CDR3 has 16 amino acids. CDR1 and CDR2 (germline): KGHSH, LQKENI. CDR3 coding DNA: TGTGCCAGCTCACCACGGGGGGATTCCAGCAATCAGCCCCAGCATTTT. This sequence encodes CASSPRGDSSNQPQHF.

This clonotype occurred a few times. This rearrangement joins TRBV2 to TRBJ2-5; no reliable D call. This CDR3 has 14 amino acids. The germline CDR1 and CDR2 sequences are SNHLY and FYNNEI. V lost 2 bases and J 2 bases, leaving 9 bases between the germline ends. The CDR3 DNA sequence: TGTGCCAGCAGTGAAATTGCGGAACAAGAGACCCAGTACTTC. Encoded protein: CASSEIAEQETQYF.

This clonotype has ten or more counts. The chain carries TRBV20-1 and TRBJ2-3; 8 nucleotides align to TRBD2. The CDR3 contains 20 residues. CDR1 is DFQATT and CDR2 is SNEGSKA in the germline V gene (reference sequence). Trimming at V came to 1 base and at J to 1 base, leaving 19 bases not matched to a gene. CDR3 region: CSARVLASGRTNPRTDTQYF. CDR3 sequence (DNA): TGCAGTGCTAGAGTTTTGGCTAGCGGGCGGACTAACCCCCGCACAGATACGCAGTATTTT.

CDR3 nucleotides: TGCGCCAGCAGCCCCCAAGTGGACCTTCTCCCGACAGGGATGGGCTACACCTTC. This sequence encodes CASSPQVDLLPTGMGYTF. The J gene is TRBJ1-2, the V gene TRBV4-1; 7 nucleotides match TRBD1. The CDR3 totals 18 residues. In germline, CDR1 is MGHRA, CDR2 YSYEKL. J was trimmed by 8 bases and V by 4 bases; bases with no gene match: 22.

A few counts support this clonotype. The chain joins TRBV10-2 to TRBJ2-7, with TRBD1 matching over 7 bases. J gave up 6 bases and V 3 bases, and 5 bases lay outside the gene matches. The CDR3 spans 13 residues. The germline V gene has CDR1 WSHSY and CDR2 SAAADI. CDR3 sequence: CASSDGNRGEQYV. The CDR3 nucleotides read TGCGCCAGCAGTGATGGTAACAGGGGCGAGCAGTACGTC.

At least ten counts were recorded for this clonotype. The rearrangement joins TRBV12-3 or TRBV12-4 to TRBJ1-1, with D unclear. CDR3 length equals 11 residues. Trimming cost V 3 bases and J 11 bases, with 10 bases left between them. CDR3 nucleotides: TGTGCCAGCAGTTTCGGGCATTCTGCTTTCTTT. This encodes CASSFGHSAFF.